The 24 T cell receptor beta chains listed next were all sequenced from one sample in a study of blood T cell repertoires in COVID-19. Clones were sequenced by immunoSEQ multiplex PCR, and TCRdb holds only the in-frame ones, with some missing. The top ten clones hold around 5% of a sample with 110,000 to 150,000 clones, about 85% of them seen once. Sequenced input: peripheral blood. All receptors come from a woman aged 70-85 years with COVID-19, enrolled during active disease.

The chain links TRBV7-8 to TRBJ2-6, with D perhaps TRBD1 (6 bases). Trimming shortened V by 1 base and J by 2 bases, and 6 bases separated the two germline ends. CDR3 length: 15 residues. The germline CDR1 and CDR2 sequences are SGHVS and FQNEAQ. The CDR3 nucleotides are TGTGCCAGCAGCTTAGACAGGGCTGGGGCCAACGTCCTGACTTTC. Protein sequence: CASSLDRAGANVLTF.

DNA for the CDR3: TGTGCCAGCATCCCGGGAGGGGGTAGAGAGACCCAGTACTTC. Amino acid sequence: CASIPGGGRETQYF. J is TRBJ2-5 and V is TRBV7-2; TRBD2 matches 8 bases. The CDR3 is 14 amino acids. Germline CDR1 SGHTA, CDR2 FQGNSA. Losses at the gene ends were 7 bases for V and 4 bases for J; bases not matched to a gene: 8.

This clone was detected only a few times. The rearrangement uses TRBV18 and TRBJ1-2; D is undetermined. Trimming stripped 6 bases from V and 3 bases from J, with 11 bases between. The germline CDR1 and CDR2 sequences are KGHSH and LQKENI. CDR3 length: 13 amino acids. Here the CDR3 DNA reads TGTGCCAGCTCCCCCCAATCAGACTATGGCTACACCTTC. Its protein is CASSPQSDYGYTF.

The rearrangement joins TRBV4-1 to TRBJ2-3, with D perhaps TRBD2 (6 bases). The CDR3 spans 13 residues. V gave up 4 bases and J gave up 3 bases, with 8 bases separating them. Germline V gene data show CDR1 as MGHRA and CDR2 as YSYEKL. CDR3 residues: CASSLGRTDTQYF. The CDR3 bases are TGCGCCAGCAGCCTGGGGAGGACAGATACGCAGTATTTT.

V gene TRBV5-1 combines with J gene TRBJ1-5; tentative D call: TRBD1 (5 bases). This CDR3 spans 13 amino acids. Deletions cut 3 bases from V and 5 bases from J, with 9 bases between. Germline assignment: CDR1 SGHRS and CDR2 YFSETQ. This chain's CDR3 is CASSWGPDQPQHF. The CDR3 DNA sequence: TGCGCCAGCAGCTGGGGCCCGGATCAGCCCCAGCATTTT.

The chain is built from TRBV9 and TRBJ2-5, with a possible D match to TRBD2 (6 bases). The CDR3 has 15 amino acids. Germline assignment: CDR1 SGDLS and CDR2 YYNGEE. Trimming pared 0 bases from V and 5 bases from J, leaving 14 bases between. CDR3 protein: CASSVGLDPEETQYF. The CDR3 DNA is TGTGCCAGCAGCGTAGGACTAGACCCAGAGGAGACCCAGTACTTC.

The chain joins TRBV14 to TRBJ1-1; 7 nucleotides align to TRBD1. CDR3 length: 14 amino acids. With 6 bases clipped from V and 4 bases from J, the junction kept 8 bases outside the gene matches. Germline CDR1 reads SGHDN; CDR2 reads FVKESK. Here the CDR3 DNA reads TGTGCCAGCAGAAGACAGGGAGGTGGCACTGAAGCTTTCTTT. Its protein product is CASRRQGGGTEAFF.

This clone showed up just once. This CDR3 is CASRENRGGEKLFF. In DNA, the CDR3 is TGTGCCAGCAGGGAGAACAGGGGGGGCGAAAAACTGTTTTTT. This chain joins TRBV2 and TRBJ1-4, with TRBD1 matching over 8 bases. The germline V gene has CDR1 SNHLY and CDR2 FYNNEI. The J segment lost 8 bases and the V segment lost 6 bases, leaving 8 bases of the junction unmatched. This CDR3 has 14 residues.

V gene TRBV30 combines with J gene TRBJ1-5, with a weak D call TRBD1 (6 bases). The germline CDR1 and CDR2 sequences are GTSNPN and SVGIG (reference sequence). The ends were cut back, 1 base at V and 5 bases at J, with 9 bases in the middle. The CDR3 is 13 amino acids. CDR3 amino acids: CAWSAGVDQPQHF. The CDR3 DNA is TGTGCCTGGAGTGCAGGGGTGGATCAGCCCCAGCATTTT.

The chain couples TRBV28 to TRBJ1-2; D perhaps matches TRBD1 (5 bases). Looked up from germline, CDR1 is MDHEN and CDR2 is SYDVKM. Trimming pared 4 bases from V and 6 bases from J, leaving 9 bases between. This CDR3 has 12 amino acids. As DNA, the CDR3 is TGTGCCAGCAGTTGGCGGGGGGATGGCTACACCTTC. It specifies CASSWRGDGYTF.

The rearrangement uses TRBV12-5 and TRBJ1-1, with TRBD1 identical over 9 bases. The CDR3 length is 15 residues. Germline V gene sequence: CDR1 LGHNT, CDR2 FRNRAP. V lost 6 bases and J lost 1; bases outside the gene matches: 6. The CDR3 nucleotides read TGTGCTAGTGGCTTAATACAGGGGGCGAACACTGAAGCTTTCTTT. Translating it yields CASGLIQGANTEAFF.

This clone showed up just once. The chain has TRBV18 and TRBJ1-2; maybe TRBD1 (5 bases). The CDR3 runs to 12 residues. Germline V lookup: CDR1 KGHSH, CDR2 LQKENI. V gave up 5 bases and J gave up 6 bases, with 10 bases separating them. In nucleotides, the CDR3 is TGTGCCAGCTCATCCGCAGGGAATGGCTACACCTTC. Protein sequence: CASSSAGNGYTF.

The V gene is TRBV7-3, the J gene TRBJ2-1; possible D gene TRBD1, 6 bases. V was pared by 5 bases and J by 12 bases, with 17 bases between. There are 13 residues in the CDR3. Germline V gives CDR1 SGHTA, CDR2 FQGTGA. CDR3 in amino acids: CASSTKGGSRQFF. The CDR3 region has the DNA TGTGCCAGCAGCACCAAAGGGGGATCCCGGCAGTTCTTC.

The chain combines TRBV3-1 (or the pseudogene TRBV3-2) with TRBJ2-7, with 8 bases fitting TRBD2. Per germline, CDR1 LGHDT and CDR2 YNNKEL (reference sequence). V lost 3 bases to trimming and J lost 1 base; unmatched junction nucleotides: 8. The length of the CDR3 is 16 residues. This CDR3 reads CASSHGGGWGSYEQYF. DNA for the CDR3: TGTGCCAGCAGCCACGGGGGGGGATGGGGTTCCTACGAGCAGTACTTC.

In its sample, this clone was seen once. This chain connects TRBV7-3 to TRBJ2-7; 9 positions agree with TRBD2. V was clipped by 8 bases and J by 10 bases; unmatched bases: 12. Per germline, CDR1 SGHTA and CDR2 FQGTGA. The CDR3 has 13 residues. CDR3 nucleotide sequence: TGTGCCAGCGCGACTAGCGGAGGACAGTACCAGTACTTC. Translation: CASATSGGQYQYF.

The rearrangement joins TRBV30 to TRBJ2-3; TRBD2 agrees at 9 bases. With V trimmed by 4 bases and J by 0 bases, 11 bases remained unmatched. The germline V gene has CDR1 GTSNPN and CDR2 SVGIG (reference sequence). The CDR3 covers 17 residues. The CDR3 DNA is TGTGCCTGGAATATAGCGGGGGCTCCTAGGAGCACAGATACGCAGTATTTT. This encodes CAWNIAGAPRSTDTQYF.

The rearrangement links TRBV5-6 to TRBJ2-7, with 9 bases matching TRBD2. Germline V gene lookup returns CDR1 SGHDT and CDR2 YYEEEE. V lost 2 bases, J lost 12 bases, and 15 bases stayed unmatched. The CDR3 sequence is 15 residues long. The CDR3 protein is CASSFRTTSGPQPYF. Here the CDR3 DNA reads TGTGCCAGCAGCTTCAGGACGACTAGCGGTCCTCAACCGTACTTC.

This rearrangement joins TRBV3-1 (or the pseudogene TRBV3-2) to TRBJ1-1, with D possibly matching TRBD1 (5 bases). This CDR3 contains 15 residues. Between the trimmed V and J ends, which lost 0 bases and 3 bases, there was a span of 11 bases. Germline V gives CDR1 LGHDT, CDR2 YNNKEL (reference sequence). The DNA of the CDR3 is TGTGCCAGCAGCCAAGATTGGGGGGGGGACACTGAAGCTTTCTTT. Protein product: CASSQDWGGDTEAFF.

The rearrangement links TRBV24-1 to TRBJ2-7, with 9 bases that match TRBD1. The germline V gene encodes CDR1 KGHDR and CDR2 SFDVKD. V was clipped by 2 bases and J by 3 bases; unmatched bases: 7. This CDR3 is built from 16 residues. CDR3 protein: CATSDSGQGNDYEQYF. In DNA, the CDR3 is TGTGCCACCAGTGATTCGGGACAGGGAAATGACTACGAGCAGTACTTC.

The rearrangement uses TRBV6-2 or TRBV6-3 and TRBJ2-3; D might be TRBD2 (6 bases). The CDR3 loop spans 11 amino acids. Germline values: CDR1 MNHEY, CDR2 SVGEGT. V gave up 6 bases and J gave up 8 bases, with 9 bases separating them. CDR3 nucleotides: TGTGCCAGCAGCCCCGGGGGTACGCAGTATTTT. This translates into CASSPGGTQYF.

The genes are TRBV5-8 and TRBJ1-3; D call uncertain. V lost 0 bases and J 3 bases, leaving 7 bases between the germline ends. Germline V gene lookup returns CDR1 SGHTS and CDR2 YDEGEE. The CDR3 is 14 residues long. The CDR3 nucleotides read TGTGCCAGCAGCTTGGAGGCAGGTGGAAACACCATATATTTT. It translates to CASSLEAGGNTIYF. Looking up the rest from reference TRBV5-8 and TRBJ1-3 gives the full variable domain: EAGVTQSPTHLIKTRGQQATLRCSPISGHTSVYWYQQALGLGLQFLLWYDEGEERNRGNFPPRFSGRQFPNYSSELNVNALELEDSALYLCASSLEAGGNTIYFGEGSWLTVV.

CDR3 region: CASSQEGARNEQYF. The CDR3 coding sequence is TGTGCCAGCAGCCAGGAGGGGGCAAGGAACGAGCAGTACTTC. The rearrangement links TRBV14 to TRBJ2-7, with D tentatively TRBD1 (7 bases). Germline CDR1 reads SGHDN; CDR2 reads FVKESK. Trimming removed 3 bases from V and 5 bases from J, with 14 bases in between. The CDR3 has 14 residues.

V usage is TRBV9 and J usage is TRBJ2-1, with 10 bases matching TRBD2. CDR1 is SGDLS and CDR2 is YYNGEE in the germline V gene. V lost 6 bases and J lost 2; bases outside the gene matches: 11. CDR3 size: 17 residues. In DNA, the CDR3 is TGTGCCAGCACCCAATATAGCGGGGGGAGGACCTACAATGAGCAGTTCTTC. It translates to CASTQYSGGRTYNEQFF.

The chain couples TRBV7-3 to TRBJ2-1; D not resolved. V was shortened by 2 bases and J by 8 bases, with 16 bases between the two germline ends. Germline lookup yields CDR1 SGHTA and CDR2 FQGTGA. This CDR3 contains 15 residues. For the CDR3, the DNA is TGTGCCAGCAGCTTATATGAGAGGATTATCGATGAGCAGTTCTTC. It specifies CASSLYERIIDEQFF. Variable domain in full (rest from reference TRBV7-3 and TRBJ2-1): GAGVSQTPSNKVTEKGKYVELRCDPISGHTALYWYRQSLGQGPEFLIYFQGTGAADDSGLPNDRFFAVRPEGSVSTLKIQRTERGDSAVYLCASSLYERIIDEQFFGPGTRLTVL.